Listed here are 20 T cell receptor beta chains from one sample, sequenced in a study of blood T cell repertoires in COVID-19. Some clones are missing from TCRdb's copy, which holds only in-frame ones; the method was immunoSEQ multiplex PCR. This sample has just over 95,000 clones, with approximately 90% found just once. Sequencing used peripheral blood. The receptors were gathered from a man in his 60s with acute or convalescent COVID-19.

The chain recombines TRBV2 with TRBJ2-7; TRBD1 might be the D (6 bases). CDR3 length: 12 amino acids. Trimming stripped 5 bases from V and 5 bases from J, with 10 bases between. In germline, CDR1 is SNHLY, CDR2 FYNNEI. The CDR3 here is CASSSDRNEQYF. In DNA form, the CDR3 reads TGTGCCAGCAGTTCCGACAGGAACGAGCAGTACTTC.

V is TRBV9 and J is TRBJ2-1; no definite D call. The V end lost 0 bases, the J end lost 9 bases, and 4 bases lay between the germline ends. The CDR3 totals 11 residues. Germline V lookup: CDR1 SGDLS, CDR2 YYNGEE. CDR3 region: CASSVEAEQFF. In nucleotides, the CDR3 is TGTGCCAGCAGCGTAGAAGCTGAGCAGTTCTTC.

The rearrangement uses TRBV7-9 and TRBJ1-2; D unresolved. This CDR3 spans 11 amino acids. V lost 5 bases, J lost 6 bases, and 7 bases lay in between. In germline, CDR1 is SEHNR, CDR2 FQNEAQ (reference sequence). The CDR3 DNA is TGTGCCAGCAGCCCGAGCGATGGCTACACCTTC. This codes for CASSPSDGYTF.

This clone was counted a single time. J is TRBJ2-3 and V is TRBV7-9, with 9 bases identical to TRBD2. The CDR3 length is 19 residues. CDR1 is SEHNR and CDR2 is FQNEAQ in the germline V gene (reference sequence). V shed 7 bases and J 1 base; nucleotides not matched to a gene: 18. CDR3 DNA sequence: TGTGCCAGCAACCGATCCCCTTACCCCTGGACTAGCGGCACAGATACGCAGTATTTT. Amino acids: CASNRSPYPWTSGTDTQYF.

The V and J genes are TRBV19 and TRBJ1-5; TRBD1 aligns across 8 bases. CDR1 is LNHDA and CDR2 is SQIVND in the germline V gene (reference sequence). The CDR3 is 16 amino acids. V shed 3 bases, J shed 4 bases, and the junction held 8 bases outside the gene matches. CDR3 sequence reads: CASSISTGVSNQPQHF. CDR3 bases: TGTGCCAGTAGTATTTCGACAGGGGTTAGTAATCAGCCCCAGCATTTT.

The chain couples TRBV5-1 to TRBJ1-1; D gene uncertain. Trimming stripped 2 bases from V and 2 bases from J, with 16 bases between. The CDR3 covers 16 residues. From germline, CDR1 is SGHRS and CDR2 YFSETQ. CDR3 sequence: CASSFGGRTRNTEAFF. CDR3 DNA: TGCGCCAGCAGCTTCGGAGGGCGTACTCGTAACACTGAAGCTTTCTTT.

The chain's CDR3 is CASSLDEETGGGYTF. The CDR3 DNA is TGCGCCAGCAGCCTCGATGAAGAAACAGGGGGCGGCTACACCTTC. The chain carries TRBV5-1 and TRBJ1-2; TRBD1 agrees at 9 bases. The CDR3 consists of 15 residues. The germline V gene has CDR1 SGHRS and CDR2 YFSETQ. V trimming: 4 bases; J trimming: 8 bases; junction bases outside the gene matches: 12. Full variable domain (outside the CDR3, taken from reference TRBV5-1 and TRBJ1-2): KAGVTQTPRYLIKTRGQQVTLSCSPISGHRSVSWYQQTPGQGLQFLFEYFSETQRNKGNFPGRFSGRQFSNSRSEMNVSTLELGDSALYLCASSLDEETGGGYTFGSGTRLTVV.

The chain recombines TRBV30 with TRBJ1-2; no clear D gene. Germline CDR1 reads GTSNPN; CDR2 reads SVGIG (reference sequence). V dropped 2 bases and J dropped 3 bases, with 16 bases sitting between them. The CDR3 extends over 15 amino acids. The CDR3 loop reads CAWSPRGEAHYGYTF. The CDR3 DNA sequence: TGTGCCTGGAGTCCTCGTGGCGAGGCGCACTATGGCTACACCTTC.

J is TRBJ1-2 and V is TRBV20-1, with a possible D match to TRBD1 (6 bases). Per germline, CDR1 DFQATT and CDR2 SNEGSKA (reference sequence). Between the trimmed V and J ends, which lost 3 bases and 7 bases, there was a span of 12 bases. The CDR3 extends over 12 amino acids. CDR3 coding DNA: TGCAGTGCTAGTGTGGGGGCCAGTGGCTACACCTTC. As protein: CSASVGASGYTF.

This chain uses TRBV5-1 with TRBJ1-6; D not resolved. CDR3 size: 15 residues. From germline, CDR1 is SGHRS and CDR2 YFSETQ. The V end lost 4 bases, the J end lost 5 bases, and 13 bases lay between the germline ends. The CDR3 sequence is CASSPTSLNNSPLHF. CDR3 nucleotide sequence: TGCGCCAGCAGCCCTACTTCTCTCAATAATTCACCCCTCCACTTT.

The rearrangement uses TRBV6-5 and TRBJ1-2; 12 positions match TRBD1. Per germline, CDR1 MNHEY and CDR2 SVGAGI. The CDR3 covers 14 residues. V gave up 8 bases and J gave up 8 bases; unmatched junction bases: 9. CDR3 sequence (DNA): TGTGCCAGCTTGAGTTGGGGACAGGGGGCAGGCTACACCTTC. Translation: CASLSWGQGAGYTF.

The chain joins TRBV7-9 to TRBJ1-1; D call uncertain. V dropped 1 base and J dropped 1 base, with 10 bases sitting between them. From germline, CDR1 is SEHNR and CDR2 FQNEAQ (reference sequence). This CDR3 has 15 residues. CDR3 sequence (DNA): TGTGCCAGCAGCTTAGAAGCCATCTCGAACACTGAAGCTTTCTTT. Translated, it gives CASSLEAISNTEAFF. Variable domain in full (rest from reference TRBV7-9 and TRBJ1-1): DTGVSQNPRHKITKRGQNVTFRCDPISEHNRLYWYRQTLGQGPEFLTYFQNEAQLEKSRLLSDRFSAERPKGSFSTLEIQRTEQGDSAMYLCASSLEAISNTEAFFGQGTRLTVV.

The CDR3 DNA reads as TGTGCCAGTAGTAGGAGACTCCACACCGGGGAGCTGTTTTTT. The encoded protein is CASSRRLHTGELFF. The V gene is TRBV19, the J gene TRBJ2-2; the D is unclear. The germline CDR1 and CDR2 sequences are LNHDA and SQIVND (reference sequence). The CDR3 totals 14 residues. The V end lost 4 bases, the J end lost 3 bases, and 9 bases lay between the germline ends. Complete variable domain (other parts from reference TRBV19 and TRBJ2-2): DGGITQSPKYLFRKEGQNVTLSCEQNLNHDAMYWYRQDPGQGLRLIYYSQIVNDFQKGDIAEGYSVSREKKESFPLTVTSAQKNPTAFYLCASSRRLHTGELFFGEGSRLTVL.

This clone has only one observation. The chain links TRBV5-4 to TRBJ2-6; no reliable D call. Germline V lookup: CDR1 SGHNT, CDR2 YYREEE (reference sequence). This CDR3 is 15 amino acids long. V was clipped by 3 bases and J by 0 bases, with 7 bases between them. For the CDR3, the DNA is TGTGCCAGCAGCTCACGGTTCTCTGGGGCCAACGTCCTGACTTTC. This encodes CASSSRFSGANVLTF.

The chain combines TRBV5-5 with TRBJ1-1; D is uncertain. The length of the CDR3 is 12 residues. V shed 4 bases and J shed 1 base, with 5 bases lying between them. Germline V gene sequence: CDR1 SGHKS, CDR2 YYEKEE (reference sequence). The CDR3 nucleotides are TGTGCCAGCAGCCTCAGGAACACTGAAGCTTTCTTT. As protein: CASSLRNTEAFF.

The CDR3 sequence is CSVVGDRYEQYF. CDR3 nucleotide sequence: TGCAGCGTTGTAGGGGATCGATACGAGCAGTACTTC. V is TRBV29-1 and J is TRBJ2-7; perhaps TRBD1 as D (5 bases). This CDR3 is built from 12 residues. CDR1 and CDR2 (germline): SQVTM, ANQGSEA. V was shortened by 4 bases and J by 4 bases, with 11 bases between the two germline ends.

CDR3 nucleotide sequence: TGTGCCAGCAGCGGGGCGGGGACCGGGGAGCTGTTTTTT. Its translation: CASSGAGTGELFF. The V gene is TRBV2, the J gene TRBJ2-2, with a tentative D call TRBD2 (6 bases). The germline gives CDR1 SNHLY, CDR2 FYNNEI. V lost 6 bases and J 5 bases, leaving 10 bases between the germline ends. The CDR3 contains 13 residues.

The J gene is TRBJ1-4, the V gene TRBV28; 10 nucleotides line up with TRBD1. After removal of 2 bases from V and 10 bases from J, the junction contained 7 bases not matched to a gene. This CDR3 is 15 amino acids long. CDR1 and CDR2 from the germline V gene are MDHEN and SYDVKM. The CDR3 is CASSLAGTGERKLFF. The CDR3 DNA is TGTGCCAGCAGTTTAGCCGGGACAGGGGAAAGAAAACTGTTTTTT.

The rearrangement uses TRBV5-1 and TRBJ1-1; TRBD1 might be the D (5 bases). The CDR3 spans 15 residues. V shed 1 base and J shed 4 bases, with 14 bases lying between them. CDR1 and CDR2 from the germline V gene are SGHRS and YFSETQ. The CDR3 nucleotides are TGCGCCAGCAGCTTGTGGGGCAGGGAGGGCACTGAAGCTTTCTTT. Protein: CASSLWGREGTEAFF.

V is TRBV6-6 and J is TRBJ2-5, with D unclear. CDR3 size: 14 residues. Germline V gene lookup returns CDR1 MNHNY and CDR2 SVGAGI (reference sequence). Trimming took off 2 bases at V and 5 bases at J, with 12 bases between the two ends. CDR3 residues: CASSYGPPRETQYF. Here the CDR3 DNA reads TGTGCCAGCAGTTACGGGCCACCCAGGGAGACCCAGTACTTC.